The rows below give T cell receptor beta chains drawn from one sample of a study of shared T cell receptors in the human thymus. Repertoires were generated with immunoSEQ multiplex PCR, while TCRdb's copy carries only in-frame clones and drops some. The table lists approximately 660,000 clones, 88% of them singletons. This sample was shared with a second study, whose subject was human thymus T cells.

Input material: thymocytes. The receptors shown here come from a boy in the first two years of life with a congenital heart defect. Each CDR3 is given with its conserved first and last residue. The D gene is left open where the match is weak.

j_call: TRBJ1-2; d_call: TRBD1; v_call: TRBV2; cdr3_aa: CASSEGETGLYGYTF
j_call: TRBJ1-2; d_call: TRBD1; v_call: TRBV19; cdr3_aa: CVSGGQGGYTF
j_call: TRBJ2-3; d_call: TRBD2; v_call: TRBV10-3; cdr3_aa: CAISESTSGASTDTQYF
j_call: TRBJ2-1; d_call: TRBD2; v_call: TRBV7-6; cdr3_aa: CASSLTGGPEHEQFF
j_call: TRBJ1-5; d_call: TRBD1; v_call: TRBV6-1; cdr3_aa: CASSEGQGRNQPQHF
j_call: TRBJ2-5; d_call: TRBD2; v_call: TRBV27; cdr3_aa: CASSLRREKETQYF
j_call: TRBJ1-2; d_call: .; v_call: TRBV11-1; cdr3_aa: CASSSQGTAFGYTF
j_call: TRBJ1-2; d_call: .; v_call: TRBV15; cdr3_aa: CATSRPPYRVGGYTF
j_call: TRBJ1-2; d_call: .; v_call: TRBV15; cdr3_aa: CATSRDSQNYGYTF
j_call: TRBJ2-1; d_call: .; v_call: TRBV30; cdr3_aa: CACPRQAGHNEQFF
j_call: TRBJ1-1; d_call: TRBD1; v_call: TRBV6-5; cdr3_aa: CASSYGTGDTEAFF
j_call: TRBJ1-2; d_call: .; v_call: TRBV11-2; cdr3_aa: CASSTSPQGANYGYTF
j_call: TRBJ2-1; d_call: TRBD1; v_call: TRBV15; cdr3_aa: CATSSIDRGKNNEQFF
j_call: TRBJ2-1; d_call: TRBD2; v_call: TRBV13; cdr3_aa: CASRGSGRGPYNEQFF
j_call: TRBJ2-5; d_call: TRBD2; v_call: TRBV28; cdr3_aa: CASSKRTSGSLHQETQYF
j_call: TRBJ2-7; d_call: TRBD2; v_call: TRBV9; cdr3_aa: CASSGSSHPGLAAGYEQYF
j_call: TRBJ2-3; d_call: TRBD2; v_call: TRBV2; cdr3_aa: CASSDEGLAGEEDTDTQYF
j_call: TRBJ1-5; d_call: TRBD1; v_call: TRBV19; cdr3_aa: CASSPQGGVQPQHF
j_call: TRBJ1-5; d_call: TRBD1; v_call: TRBV30; cdr3_aa: CAWSTRDRGLQQPQHF
j_call: TRBJ2-3; d_call: TRBD2; v_call: TRBV29-1; cdr3_aa: CSVPSGSTDTQYF
j_call: TRBJ2-7; d_call: .; v_call: TRBV7-8; cdr3_aa: CASSWRADHRQTYEQYF
j_call: TRBJ2-2; d_call: .; v_call: TRBV5-1; cdr3_aa: CASTRRDSQNTGELFF
j_call: TRBJ1-5; d_call: TRBD1; v_call: TRBV5-6; cdr3_aa: CASSRGQHNQPQHF
j_call: TRBJ1-1; d_call: .; v_call: TRBV27; cdr3_aa: CASQPLGNTEAFF
j_call: TRBJ1-2; d_call: .; v_call: TRBV9; cdr3_aa: CASSPDGQSYGYTF
j_call: TRBJ2-1; d_call: TRBD2; v_call: TRBV2; cdr3_aa: CASREGLAGDWNEQFF
j_call: TRBJ2-5; d_call: TRBD2; v_call: TRBV28; cdr3_aa: CASSKGNGTSGRTRQRETQYF
j_call: TRBJ1-2; d_call: TRBD1; v_call: TRBV6-5; cdr3_aa: CASSYSRLRGPYGYTF
j_call: TRBJ1-1; d_call: .; v_call: TRBV9; cdr3_aa: CASSPFAPDTEAFF
j_call: TRBJ2-2; d_call: .; v_call: TRBV2; cdr3_aa: CATGAFLAGELFF
j_call: TRBJ1-2; d_call: TRBD1; v_call: TRBV6-1; cdr3_aa: CASKRDRGTYGYTF
j_call: TRBJ2-5; d_call: .; v_call: TRBV7-6; cdr3_aa: CASSLVAPDSKTAQYF
j_call: TRBJ2-5; d_call: .; v_call: TRBV5-6; cdr3_aa: CASSRNGRIPETQYF
j_call: TRBJ2-7; d_call: .; v_call: TRBV10-2; cdr3_aa: CATGYEQYF
j_call: TRBJ1-1; d_call: TRBD1; v_call: TRBV5-1; cdr3_aa: CASSFTGGSWITEAFF
j_call: TRBJ1-2; d_call: .; v_call: TRBV5-6; cdr3_aa: CASSLRVPWGYTF
j_call: TRBJ2-7; d_call: TRBD2; v_call: TRBV27; cdr3_aa: CASGWGTSGRPYEQYF
j_call: TRBJ2-3; d_call: .; v_call: TRBV18; cdr3_aa: CASSPSASGTDTQYF
j_call: TRBJ2-2; d_call: .; v_call: TRBV13; cdr3_aa: CASSLAAASPPNTGELFF
j_call: TRBJ2-7; d_call: TRBD2; v_call: TRBV12-5; cdr3_aa: CASGLAPSGNSYEQYF
j_call: TRBJ2-7; d_call: TRBD1; v_call: TRBV4-1; cdr3_aa: CASSPGTASYEQYF
j_call: TRBJ2-3; d_call: .; v_call: TRBV11-2; cdr3_aa: CASSSKEGDTQYF
j_call: TRBJ2-1; d_call: .; v_call: TRBV28; cdr3_aa: CASSSVCNEQFF
j_call: TRBJ1-4; d_call: TRBD1; v_call: TRBV18; cdr3_aa: CASSPTGGEKLFF
j_call: TRBJ2-6; d_call: .; v_call: TRBV15; cdr3_aa: CATSSPFGGLAPSGANVLTF
j_call: TRBJ2-7; d_call: TRBD1; v_call: TRBV11-3; cdr3_aa: CASSPSTPRTGWHEQYF
j_call: TRBJ1-1; d_call: TRBD1; v_call: TRBV11-2; cdr3_aa: CASSPPSSGGVHFTEAFF
j_call: TRBJ2-1; d_call: .; v_call: TRBV6-5; cdr3_aa: CASSYSGLGGNEQFF
j_call: TRBJ2-7; d_call: TRBD1; v_call: TRBV14; cdr3_aa: CASSQGIKDRGPYEQYF
j_call: TRBJ2-7; d_call: TRBD2; v_call: TRBV19; cdr3_aa: CASSPSGTYEQYF
j_call: TRBJ2-5; d_call: .; v_call: TRBV15; cdr3_aa: CATSRAGPGETQYF
j_call: TRBJ2-3; d_call: TRBD2; v_call: TRBV11-3; cdr3_aa: CASSLGILAGLNTDTQYF
j_call: TRBJ1-1; d_call: TRBD1; v_call: TRBV6-1; cdr3_aa: CASSESQGGYGNTEAFF
j_call: TRBJ2-1; d_call: .; v_call: TRBV2; cdr3_aa: CASSDRSDHEQFF
j_call: TRBJ2-1; d_call: .; v_call: TRBV9; cdr3_aa: CASSPPDYLSSSYNEQFF
j_call: TRBJ2-7; d_call: .; v_call: TRBV10-3; cdr3_aa: CAISDSPTFYEQYF
j_call: TRBJ1-3; d_call: .; v_call: TRBV28; cdr3_aa: CATTGRRPRNAGNTIYF